This is a list of T cell receptor beta chains from one sample in a study of Graves' ophthalmopathy and Graves' hyperthyroidism. One entry per CDR3 protein results from TCRdb running MiXCR on the multiplex PCR reads. The sample lists under 250,000 distinct CDR3 sequences, roughly 21% occurring once. Sequenced input: peripheral blood. These receptors were taken from a woman in her 50s with Graves' ophthalmopathy. Each CDR3 is given with its conserved first and last residue. The order of the fields is J gene, V gene, clone size, D gene, CDR3 protein, CDR3 DNA. A D gene is named only where the DNA matches it firmly. A clone size is listed for some rows: how often the clone was seen (once, few, many), or a class if it is expanded.

j_call: TRBJ1-2; v_call: TRBV11-2; clone_size: many; d_call: NA; cdr3_aa: CASSTRGKANYGYTF; cdr3_nt: TGTGCCAGCAGCACAAGGGGGAAAGCTAACTATGGCTACACCTTC
j_call: TRBJ1-1; v_call: TRBV12-3/TRBV12-4; clone_size: NA; d_call: NA; cdr3_aa: CASSPQVWNTEAFF; cdr3_nt: TGTGCCAGCAGTCCACAGGTCTGGAACACTGAAGCTTTCTTT
j_call: TRBJ1-1; v_call: TRBV12-3/TRBV12-4; clone_size: many; d_call: NA; cdr3_aa: CASSSEVLLTEAFF; cdr3_nt: TGTGCCAGCAGCTCTGAAGTCCTTCTCACTGAAGCTTTCTTT
j_call: TRBJ1-1; v_call: TRBV27; clone_size: many; d_call: TRBD1; cdr3_aa: CASSFDRARTEAFF; cdr3_nt: TGTGCCAGCAGTTTTGACAGGGCCCGCACTGAAGCTTTCTTT
j_call: TRBJ2-7; v_call: TRBV6-5; clone_size: many; d_call: NA; cdr3_aa: CASSVPGVPIYEQYF; cdr3_nt: TGTGCCAGCAGCGTACCGGGGGTTCCAATCTACGAGCAGTACTTC
j_call: TRBJ1-2; v_call: TRBV12-3/TRBV12-4; clone_size: NA; d_call: TRBD1; cdr3_aa: CASSKTGVDGYIF; cdr3_nt: TGTGCCAGCAGCAAGACAGGGGTTGACGGCTACATCTTC
j_call: TRBJ1-1; v_call: TRBV28; clone_size: NA; d_call: NA; cdr3_aa: CASSFSEAFTEAFF; cdr3_nt: TGTGCCAGCAGTTTCTCAGAGGCCTTCACTGAAGCTTTCTTT
j_call: TRBJ2-7; v_call: TRBV30; clone_size: few; d_call: NA; cdr3_aa: CAWSVGFSYEQYF; cdr3_nt: TGTGCCTGGAGTGTTGGGTTTAGCTACGAGCAGTACTTC
j_call: TRBJ1-1; v_call: TRBV6-2/TRBV6-3; clone_size: NA; d_call: NA; cdr3_aa: CASTPARGQLTRMNTDAFF; cdr3_nt: TGTGCCAGCACTCCTGCGCGGGGCCAGTTGACCAGAATGAACACTGATGCTTTCTTT
j_call: TRBJ2-2; v_call: TRBV5-1; clone_size: NA; d_call: NA; cdr3_aa: CASSIRDSVLTGELFF; cdr3_nt: TGCGCCAGCAGCATACGGGACTCCGTCCTCACCGGGGAGCTGTTTTTT
j_call: TRBJ1-5; v_call: TRBV2; clone_size: many; d_call: NA; cdr3_aa: CASSLTANSNQPQHF; cdr3_nt: TGTGCCAGCAGTTTGACGGCAAATAGCAATCAGCCCCAGCATTTT
j_call: TRBJ1-6; v_call: TRBV6-5; clone_size: NA; d_call: NA; cdr3_aa: CASSYEGSRSPLHF; cdr3_nt: TGTGCCAGCAGTTACGAGGGATCGCGATCACCCCTCCACTTT
j_call: TRBJ2-7; v_call: TRBV7-2; clone_size: many; d_call: NA; cdr3_aa: CASSRQAGSTYEQYF; cdr3_nt: TGTGCCAGCAGCCGTCAGGCGGGCTCAACCTACGAGCAGTACTTC
j_call: TRBJ1-5; v_call: TRBV6-1; clone_size: many; d_call: NA; cdr3_aa: CASRSPGVNQPQHF; cdr3_nt: TGTGCCAGCAGATCCCCGGGGGTGAATCAGCCCCAGCATTTT
j_call: TRBJ1-6; v_call: TRBV7-2; clone_size: many; d_call: TRBD1; cdr3_aa: CASCRTGGNSPLHF; cdr3_nt: TGTGCCAGCTGCAGGACAGGGGGTAATTCACCCCTCCACTTT
j_call: TRBJ2-1; v_call: TRBV20-1; clone_size: NA; d_call: TRBD2; cdr3_aa: CSARGWRGLAGGSSYNEQFF; cdr3_nt: TGCAGTGCTAGGGGTTGGAGGGGACTAGCGGGAGGTAGCTCCTACAATGAGCAGTTCTTC
j_call: TRBJ2-2; v_call: TRBV5-1; clone_size: many; d_call: TRBD2; cdr3_aa: CASSPTTSGSTGELFF; cdr3_nt: TGCGCCAGCAGCCCAACTACTAGCGGAAGCACCGGGGAGCTGTTTTTT
j_call: TRBJ2-2; v_call: TRBV10-3; clone_size: many; d_call: TRBD2; cdr3_aa: CAISETAGDNTGELFF; cdr3_nt: TGTGCCATCAGTGAGACAGCGGGAGATAACACCGGGGAGCTGTTTTTT
j_call: TRBJ2-7; v_call: TRBV19; clone_size: many; d_call: NA; cdr3_aa: CASSKTGTSDVEQYF; cdr3_nt: TGTGCCAGTAGTAAGACAGGTACTTCGGATGTCGAGCAGTACTTC
j_call: TRBJ2-7; v_call: TRBV9; clone_size: NA; d_call: NA; cdr3_aa: CASSVGGTPTYEQYF; cdr3_nt: TGTGCCAGCAGCGTCGGCGGGACCCCCACCTACGAGCAGTACTTC
j_call: TRBJ1-1; v_call: TRBV12-5; clone_size: many; d_call: NA; cdr3_aa: CASGSRLHTEAFF; cdr3_nt: TGTGCTAGTGGTTCCAGATTGCACACTGAAGCTTTCTTT
j_call: TRBJ2-2; v_call: TRBV28; clone_size: many; d_call: NA; cdr3_aa: CASSSRTPNTGELFF; cdr3_nt: TGTGCCAGCAGCTCTCGGACGCCGAACACCGGGGAGCTGTTTTTT
j_call: TRBJ2-7; v_call: TRBV9; clone_size: many; d_call: NA; cdr3_aa: CASSVGTGGIAYEQYF; cdr3_nt: TGTGCCAGCAGCGTAGGGACTGGAGGGATCGCCTACGAGCAGTACTTC
j_call: TRBJ2-7; v_call: TRBV6-2/TRBV6-3; clone_size: NA; d_call: TRBD2; cdr3_aa: CASSYSTGGLSSYEQYF; cdr3_nt: TGTGCCAGCAGTTACTCCACGGGAGGACTGAGCTCCTACGAGCAGTACTTC
j_call: TRBJ1-1; v_call: TRBV27; clone_size: many; d_call: TRBD1; cdr3_aa: CASRRRGTEPLEAFF; cdr3_nt: TGTGCCAGCAGAAGACGAGGGACAGAACCTTTGGAAGCTTTCTTT
j_call: TRBJ2-5; v_call: TRBV7-3; clone_size: many; d_call: TRBD1; cdr3_aa: CASSLIPRDREAETQYF; cdr3_nt: TGTGCCAGCAGCCTAATCCCCCGGGACAGGGAAGCAGAGACCCAGTACTTC
j_call: TRBJ2-7; v_call: TRBV5-1; clone_size: many; d_call: TRBD1; cdr3_aa: CASSLTGQGTYEQYF; cdr3_nt: TGCGCCAGCAGCTTAACGGGACAGGGTACCTACGAGCAGTACTTC
j_call: TRBJ1-1; v_call: TRBV7-3; clone_size: few; d_call: TRBD1; cdr3_aa: CASSLSGQGMAFF; cdr3_nt: TGTGCCAGCAGCTTATCGGGACAGGGGATGGCTTTCTTT
j_call: TRBJ2-7; v_call: TRBV29-1; clone_size: NA; d_call: TRBD1; cdr3_aa: CSVTGTGGAGQYF; cdr3_nt: TGCAGCGTGACTGGGACAGGGGGCGCGGGGCAGTACTTC
j_call: TRBJ1-2; v_call: TRBV11-2; clone_size: NA; d_call: NA; cdr3_aa: CASSLDKSQGDGYTF; cdr3_nt: TGTGCCAGCAGCTTAGACAAAAGCCAAGGGGATGGCTACACCTTC
j_call: TRBJ2-5; v_call: TRBV20-1; clone_size: many; d_call: NA; cdr3_aa: CSGVWTQETQYF; cdr3_nt: TGCAGTGGAGTTTGGACTCAAGAGACCCAGTACTTC
j_call: TRBJ1-1; v_call: TRBV27; clone_size: many; d_call: NA; cdr3_aa: CASSPRRFDTEAFF; cdr3_nt: TGTGCCAGCAGTCCCAGGAGGTTTGACACTGAAGCTTTCTTT
j_call: TRBJ2-7; v_call: TRBV2; clone_size: many; d_call: TRBD1; cdr3_aa: CAKGARKGQATYEQYF; cdr3_nt: TGTGCTAAAGGGGCGAGGAAAGGACAGGCCACCTACGAGCAGTACTTC
j_call: TRBJ2-7; v_call: TRBV6-1; clone_size: many; d_call: NA; cdr3_aa: CASSVGGGSYEQYF; cdr3_nt: TGTGCCAGCAGTGTAGGGGGTGGGTCCTACGAGCAGTACTTC
j_call: TRBJ2-7; v_call: TRBV20-1; clone_size: many; d_call: TRBD2; cdr3_aa: CSAREPGLAGPASYEQYF; cdr3_nt: TGCAGTGCTAGAGAACCGGGACTAGCGGGTCCCGCATCCTACGAGCAGTACTTC
j_call: TRBJ2-2; v_call: TRBV19; clone_size: many; d_call: NA; cdr3_aa: CASHAGAGTGELFF; cdr3_nt: TGTGCCAGCCACGCTGGCGCCGGGACCGGGGAGCTGTTTTTT
j_call: TRBJ2-5; v_call: TRBV27; clone_size: many; d_call: NA; cdr3_aa: CASSYNSQLQETQYF; cdr3_nt: TGTGCCAGCAGTTATAATAGTCAGCTTCAAGAGACCCAGTACTTC
j_call: TRBJ2-4; v_call: TRBV30; clone_size: many; d_call: NA; cdr3_aa: CAWGKVGNIQYF; cdr3_nt: TGTGCCTGGGGGAAGGTCGGAAACATTCAGTACTTC
j_call: TRBJ2-4; v_call: TRBV2; clone_size: many; d_call: NA; cdr3_aa: CASSGLVEAKNIQYF; cdr3_nt: TGTGCCAGCAGTGGTTTGGTGGAAGCCAAAAACATTCAGTACTTC
j_call: TRBJ2-7; v_call: TRBV12-3/TRBV12-4; clone_size: many; d_call: TRBD1; cdr3_aa: CASRASGGAYEQYF; cdr3_nt: TGTGCCAGCAGGGCATCAGGGGGCGCATACGAGCAGTACTTC
j_call: TRBJ2-5; v_call: TRBV18; clone_size: few; d_call: NA; cdr3_aa: CASSPQEGRARETQYF; cdr3_nt: TGTGCCAGCTCACCACAGGAGGGCAGGGCCCGGGAGACCCAGTACTTC
j_call: TRBJ2-7; v_call: TRBV19; clone_size: many; d_call: TRBD1; cdr3_aa: CASSILGQGYEQYF; cdr3_nt: TGTGCCAGTAGTATTTTAGGACAGGGATACGAGCAGTACTTC
j_call: TRBJ1-2; v_call: TRBV7-8; clone_size: NA; d_call: NA; cdr3_aa: CASSLVRQPAYGYTF; cdr3_nt: TGTGCCAGCAGCTTAGTGCGCCAACCTGCCTATGGCTACACCTTC
j_call: TRBJ2-5; v_call: TRBV2; clone_size: many; d_call: NA; cdr3_aa: CASRAWTQYF; cdr3_nt: TGTGCCAGCAGGGCCTGGACCCAGTACTTC
j_call: TRBJ1-5; v_call: TRBV10-3; clone_size: many; d_call: TRBD1; cdr3_aa: CATKGQGSYSNQPQHF; cdr3_nt: TGTGCCACCAAGGGACAGGGGTCTTATAGCAATCAGCCCCAGCATTTT
j_call: TRBJ1-6; v_call: TRBV6-2/TRBV6-3; clone_size: many; d_call: NA; cdr3_aa: CASSNLGTRNSPLHF; cdr3_nt: TGTGCCAGCAGTAACCTTGGGACGAGGAATTCACCCCTCCACTTT
j_call: TRBJ2-5; v_call: TRBV20-1; clone_size: many; d_call: NA; cdr3_aa: CSARDWTDQETQYF; cdr3_nt: TGCAGTGCTAGAGATTGGACAGACCAAGAGACCCAGTACTTC
j_call: TRBJ1-5; v_call: TRBV6-1; clone_size: many; d_call: NA; cdr3_aa: CASSEPGVGSQPQHF; cdr3_nt: TGTGCCAGCAGTGAGCCGGGTGTGGGGTCTCAGCCCCAGCATTTT
j_call: TRBJ1-1; v_call: TRBV3-1; clone_size: few; d_call: NA; cdr3_aa: CASSQDIQVNTEAFF; cdr3_nt: TGTGCCAGCAGCCAAGATATACAGGTGAACACTGAAGCTTTCTTT
j_call: TRBJ2-4; v_call: TRBV4-1; clone_size: many; d_call: TRBD2; cdr3_aa: CASSSGRDTQYF; cdr3_nt: TGCGCCAGCAGCTCCGGGAGGGACACTCAGTACTTC
j_call: TRBJ2-7; v_call: TRBV28; clone_size: many; d_call: NA; cdr3_aa: CASSFHSGISEQYF; cdr3_nt: TGTGCCAGCAGTTTTCACTCTGGGATTTCCGAGCAGTACTTC
j_call: TRBJ2-7; v_call: TRBV5-1; clone_size: many; d_call: NA; cdr3_aa: CASSAGHPYEQYF; cdr3_nt: TGCGCCAGCAGCGCGGGACACCCCTACGAGCAGTACTTC
j_call: TRBJ1-5; v_call: TRBV6-1; clone_size: NA; d_call: TRBD1; cdr3_aa: CASTQTGGDQPQHF; cdr3_nt: TGTGCCAGCACACAGACAGGGGGCGATCAGCCCCAGCATTTT